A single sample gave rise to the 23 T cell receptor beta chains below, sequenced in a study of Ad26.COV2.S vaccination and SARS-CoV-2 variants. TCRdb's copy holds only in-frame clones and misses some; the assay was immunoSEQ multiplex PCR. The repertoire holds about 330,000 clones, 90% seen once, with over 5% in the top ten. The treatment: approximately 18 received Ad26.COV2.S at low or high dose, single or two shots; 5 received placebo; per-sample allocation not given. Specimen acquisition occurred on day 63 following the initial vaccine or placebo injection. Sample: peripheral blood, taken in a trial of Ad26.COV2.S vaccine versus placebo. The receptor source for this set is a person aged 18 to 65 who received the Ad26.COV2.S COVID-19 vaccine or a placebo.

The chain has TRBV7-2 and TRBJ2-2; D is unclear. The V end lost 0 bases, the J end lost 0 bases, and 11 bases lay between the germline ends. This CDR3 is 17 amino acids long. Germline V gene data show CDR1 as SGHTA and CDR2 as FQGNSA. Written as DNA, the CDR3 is TGTGCCAGCAGCTTAGCGGTACGGGCTACGAACACCGGGGAGCTGTTTTTT. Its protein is CASSLAVRATNTGELFF.

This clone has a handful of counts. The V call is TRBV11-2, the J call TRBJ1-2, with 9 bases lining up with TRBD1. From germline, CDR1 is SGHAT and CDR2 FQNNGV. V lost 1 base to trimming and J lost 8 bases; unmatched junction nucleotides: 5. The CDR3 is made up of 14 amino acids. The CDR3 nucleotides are TGTGCCAGCAGCTTAGGGGGACAGGGAAAAGGCTACACCTTC. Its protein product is CASSLGGQGKGYTF.

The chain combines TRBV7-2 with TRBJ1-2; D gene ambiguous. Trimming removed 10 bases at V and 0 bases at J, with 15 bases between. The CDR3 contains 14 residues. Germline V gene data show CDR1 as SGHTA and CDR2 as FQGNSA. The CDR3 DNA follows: TGTGCCATCCCTCGTGGGCCGGCTAACTATGGCTACACCTTC. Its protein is CAIPRGPANYGYTF. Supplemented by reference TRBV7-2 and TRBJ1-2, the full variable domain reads GAGVSQSPSNKVTEKGKDVELRCDPISGHTALYWYRQSLGQGLEFLIYFQGNSAPDKSGLPSDRFSAERTGGSVSTLTIQRTQQEDSAVYLCAIPRGPANYGYTFGSGTRLTVV.

CDR3 loop: CASSPWEQYF. CDR3 in DNA: TGTGCCAGCTCACCCTGGGAGCAGTACTTC. V gene TRBV18 combines with J gene TRBJ2-7; D is ambiguous. The CDR3 sequence is 10 residues long. Germline V gene sequence: CDR1 KGHSH, CDR2 LQKENI. V lost 3 bases and J 7 bases, leaving 4 bases between the germline ends.

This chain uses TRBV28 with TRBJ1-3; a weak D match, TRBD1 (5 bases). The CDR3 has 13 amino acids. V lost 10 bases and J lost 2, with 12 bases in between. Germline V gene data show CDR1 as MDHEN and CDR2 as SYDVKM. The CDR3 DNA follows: TGTGCCACACAAGACAGAGCTGGAAACACCATATATTTT. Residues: CATQDRAGNTIYF.

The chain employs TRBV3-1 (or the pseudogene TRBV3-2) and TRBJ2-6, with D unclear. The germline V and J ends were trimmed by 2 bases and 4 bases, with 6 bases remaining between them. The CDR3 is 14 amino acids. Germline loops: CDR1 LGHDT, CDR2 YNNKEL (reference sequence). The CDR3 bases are TGTGCCAGCAGCCAATCTGCCGGGGCCAACGTCCTGACTTTC. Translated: CASSQSAGANVLTF.

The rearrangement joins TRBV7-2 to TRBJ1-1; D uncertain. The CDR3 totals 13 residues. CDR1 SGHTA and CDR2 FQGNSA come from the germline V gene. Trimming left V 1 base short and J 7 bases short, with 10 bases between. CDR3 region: CASSLVSDYEAFF. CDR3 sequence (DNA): TGTGCCAGCAGCTTAGTGTCAGACTATGAAGCTTTCTTT.

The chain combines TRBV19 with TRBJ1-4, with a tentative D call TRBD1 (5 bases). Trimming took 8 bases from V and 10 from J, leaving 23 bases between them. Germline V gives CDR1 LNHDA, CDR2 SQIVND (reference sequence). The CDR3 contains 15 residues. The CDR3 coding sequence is TGTGCCAGTCTTCACCAGGGAGTAGAGTTAGTAAAACTGTTTTTT. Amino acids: CASLHQGVELVKLFF.

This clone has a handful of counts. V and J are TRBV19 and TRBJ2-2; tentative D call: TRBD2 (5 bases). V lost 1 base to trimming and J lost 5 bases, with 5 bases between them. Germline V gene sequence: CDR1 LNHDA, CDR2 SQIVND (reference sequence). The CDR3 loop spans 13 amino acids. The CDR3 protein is CASSIAGTGELFF. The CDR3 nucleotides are TGTGCCAGTAGTATAGCGGGAACCGGGGAGCTGTTTTTT.

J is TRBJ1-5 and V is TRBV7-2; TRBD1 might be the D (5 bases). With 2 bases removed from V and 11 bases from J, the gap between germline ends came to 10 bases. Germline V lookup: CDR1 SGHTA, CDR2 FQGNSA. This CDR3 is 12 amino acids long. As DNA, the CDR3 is TGTGCCAGCAGCTTAAAACCGGGGGCCCAGCATTTT. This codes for CASSLKPGAQHF.

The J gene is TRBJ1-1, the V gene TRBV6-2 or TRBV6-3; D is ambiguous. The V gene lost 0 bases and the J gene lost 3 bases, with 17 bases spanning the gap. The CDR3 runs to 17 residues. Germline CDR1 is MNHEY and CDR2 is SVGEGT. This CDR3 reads CASSYSNFGEVDTEAFF. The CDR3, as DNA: TGTGCCAGCAGTTACTCGAATTTCGGGGAGGTAGACACTGAAGCTTTCTTT.

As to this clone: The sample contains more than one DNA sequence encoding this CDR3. CDR3 loop: CASSLGGNTEAFF. The CDR3 DNA follows: TGTGCCAGCAGTTTAGGGGGGAACACTGAAGCTTTCTTT. The V gene is TRBV12-3 or TRBV12-4, the J gene TRBJ1-1, with no clear D. V was clipped by 1 base and J by 1 base, with 4 bases between them. The CDR3 sequence is 13 residues long.

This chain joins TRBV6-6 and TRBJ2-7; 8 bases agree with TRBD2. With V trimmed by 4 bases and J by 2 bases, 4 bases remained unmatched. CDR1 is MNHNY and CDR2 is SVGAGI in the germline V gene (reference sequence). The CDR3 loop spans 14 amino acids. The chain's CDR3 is CASSFSGATYEQYF. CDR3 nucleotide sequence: TGTGCCAGCAGTTTTAGCGGGGCTACCTACGAGCAGTACTTC.

The CDR3, as DNA: TGCGCCAGCAGTGGGCTAGCGGAACAGTACTTC. It translates to CASSGLAEQYF. This chain joins TRBV10-2 and TRBJ2-4; 7 bases line up with TRBD2. In germline, CDR1 is WSHSY, CDR2 SAAADI. The CDR3 extends over 11 amino acids. Trimming at V came to 4 bases and at J to 13 bases, leaving 4 bases not matched to a gene.

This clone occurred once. CDR3 DNA sequence: TGCGCCAGCAGCCAAGATCAGGGAGGAACCGTGTGGGAAAAACTGTTTTTT. This codes for CASSQDQGGTVWEKLFF. This chain joins TRBV4-3 and TRBJ1-4, with D possibly matching TRBD1 (5 bases). V lost 0 bases to trimming and J lost 8 bases, with 19 bases between them. This CDR3 contains 17 residues. The germline V gene encodes CDR1 LGHNA and CDR2 YSLEER.

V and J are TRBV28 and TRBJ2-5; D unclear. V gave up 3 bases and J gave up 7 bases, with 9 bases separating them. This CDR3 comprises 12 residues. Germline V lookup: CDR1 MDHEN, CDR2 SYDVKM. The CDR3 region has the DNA TGTGCCAGCAGTTTTTACAGTGGGACCCAGTACTTC. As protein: CASSFYSGTQYF.

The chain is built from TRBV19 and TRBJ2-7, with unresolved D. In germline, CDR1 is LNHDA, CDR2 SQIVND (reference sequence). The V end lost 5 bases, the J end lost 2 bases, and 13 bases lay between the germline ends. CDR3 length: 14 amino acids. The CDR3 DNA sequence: TGTGCCAGTAGTCCGGGTCTCCTTACCTACGAGCAGTACTTC. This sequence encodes CASSPGLLTYEQYF.

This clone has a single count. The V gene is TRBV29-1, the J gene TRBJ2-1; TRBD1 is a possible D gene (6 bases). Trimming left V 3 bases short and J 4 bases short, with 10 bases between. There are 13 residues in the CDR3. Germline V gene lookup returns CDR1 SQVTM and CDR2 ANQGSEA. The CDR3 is CSVEFQGYNEQFF. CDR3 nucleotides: TGCAGCGTTGAGTTTCAGGGGTACAATGAGCAGTTCTTC.

The CDR3 sequence: CASSQVGQGNEQFF. CDR3 sequence (DNA): TGCGCCAGCAGCCAAGTCGGACAGGGCAATGAGCAGTTCTTC. The V gene is TRBV4-1, the J gene TRBJ2-1; 8 bases fit TRBD1. J lost 6 bases, V lost 1 base, and 2 bases had no gene match. The germline CDR1 and CDR2 sequences are MGHRA and YSYEKL. The CDR3 is 14 residues long.

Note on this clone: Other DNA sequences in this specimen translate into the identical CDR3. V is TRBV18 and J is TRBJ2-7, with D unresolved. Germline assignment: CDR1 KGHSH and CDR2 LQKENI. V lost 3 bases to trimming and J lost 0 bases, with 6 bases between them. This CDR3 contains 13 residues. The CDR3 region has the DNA TGTGCCAGCTCACCTCCGAGCTCCTACGAGCAGTACTTC. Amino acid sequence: CASSPPSSYEQYF. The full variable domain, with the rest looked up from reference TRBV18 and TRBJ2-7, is NAGVMQNPRHLVRRRGQEARLRCSPMKGHSHVYWYRQLPEEGLKFMVYLQKENIIDESGMPKERFSAEFPKEGPSILRIQQVVRGDSAAYFCASSPPSSYEQYFGPGTRLTVT.

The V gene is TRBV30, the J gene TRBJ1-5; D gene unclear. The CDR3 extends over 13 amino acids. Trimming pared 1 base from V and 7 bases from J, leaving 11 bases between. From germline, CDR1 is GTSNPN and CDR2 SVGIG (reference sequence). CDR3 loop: CAWSDNHRQPQHF. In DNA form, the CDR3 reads TGTGCCTGGAGTGATAATCATAGGCAGCCCCAGCATTTT.

In DNA, the CDR3 is TGCGCCAGCAGCACTGGGCGGGGTCAAGAGACCCAGTACTTC. Residues: CASSTGRGQETQYF. This chain joins TRBV5-1 and TRBJ2-5; D possibly corresponds to TRBD2 (6 bases). Germline CDR1 and CDR2: SGHRS and YFSETQ. The CDR3 length is 14 residues. V was shortened by 4 bases and J by 2 bases, with 12 bases between the two germline ends.

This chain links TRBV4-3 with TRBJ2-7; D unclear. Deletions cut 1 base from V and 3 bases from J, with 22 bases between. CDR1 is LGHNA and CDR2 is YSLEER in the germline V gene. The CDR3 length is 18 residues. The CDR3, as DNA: TGCGCCAGCAGCCAAGGAAGGAACACGGGCTTCTCGGGCTACGAGCAGTACTTC. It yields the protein CASSQGRNTGFSGYEQYF.